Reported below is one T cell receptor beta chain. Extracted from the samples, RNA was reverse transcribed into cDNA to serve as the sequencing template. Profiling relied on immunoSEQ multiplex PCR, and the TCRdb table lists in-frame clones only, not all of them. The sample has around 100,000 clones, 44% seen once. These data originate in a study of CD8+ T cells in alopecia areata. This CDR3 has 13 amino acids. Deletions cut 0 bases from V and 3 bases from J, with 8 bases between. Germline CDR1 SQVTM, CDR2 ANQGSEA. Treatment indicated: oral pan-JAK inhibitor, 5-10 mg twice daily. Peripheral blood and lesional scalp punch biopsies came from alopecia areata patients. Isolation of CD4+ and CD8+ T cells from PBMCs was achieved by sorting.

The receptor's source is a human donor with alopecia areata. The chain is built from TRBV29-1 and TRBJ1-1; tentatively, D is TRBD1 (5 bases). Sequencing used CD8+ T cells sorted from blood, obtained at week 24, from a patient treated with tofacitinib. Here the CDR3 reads CSVEELGDTEAFF. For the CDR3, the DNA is TGCAGCGTTGAAGAGTTGGGGGACACTGAAGCTTTCTTT.